These 25 T cell receptor beta chains originate from one sample sequenced in a study of T-cell reconstitution after alpha-beta-depleted transplantation in children. Preparation of the TCRbeta library was carried out with unique molecular identifiers. TCRdb re-called the PCR reads with MiXCR, one entry per CDR3 protein. This table holds over 15,000 distinct CDR3 sequences, 7.7% found once. The sequencing used PBMCs, mostly from graft donor cells, collected 60 days after TCRalphabeta/CD19-depleted stem cell transplant. The origin of the receptors is a boy younger than two who had a stem cell transplant for Wiskott-Aldrich syndrome, so the T cells may come from the graft donor.

This clonotype was detected a few times. The chain recombines TRBV5-4 with TRBJ2-4; D is perhaps TRBD1 (6 bases). The V gene lost 2 bases and the J gene lost 2 bases, with 8 bases spanning the gap. Germline V gives CDR1 SGHNT, CDR2 YYREEE (reference sequence). This CDR3 has 14 residues. The CDR3 sequence: CASSLQGPKNIQYF. The CDR3 bases are TGTGCCAGCAGCTTACAGGGACCCAAAAACATTCAGTACTTC.

This chain links TRBV7-6 with TRBJ1-2; D gene unclear. Between the trimmed V and J ends, which lost 2 bases and 4 bases, there was a span of 14 bases. This CDR3 spans 15 amino acids. Per the germline V gene, CDR1 is SGHVS and CDR2 is FNYEAQ. The CDR3 spells CASSLRPQSLYGYTF. In DNA form, the CDR3 reads TGTGCCAGCAGCTTACGCCCCCAATCCCTCTATGGCTACACCTTC. Full variable domain (missing parts from reference TRBV7-6 and TRBJ1-2): GAGVSQSPRYKVTKRGQDVALRCDPISGHVSLYWYRQALGQGPEFLTYFNYEAQQDKSGLPNDRFSAERPEGSISTLTIQRTEQRDSAMYRCASSLRPQSLYGYTFGSGTRLTVV.

This clonotype was counted many times. The rearrangement links TRBV5-6 to TRBJ1-4; perhaps TRBD1 as D (5 bases). Germline V gene lookup returns CDR1 SGHDT and CDR2 YYEEEE. The length of the CDR3 is 14 residues. Trimming removed 2 bases from V and 8 bases from J, with 13 bases in between. CDR3 DNA sequence: TGTGCCAGCAGCTTAAACGGGGCCGGGGAAAAACTGTTTTTT. This translates into CASSLNGAGEKLFF.

The table lists this clonotype with many counts. The rearrangement links TRBV5-4 to TRBJ2-2; possibly TRBD1 for D (6 bases). The CDR3 spans 15 residues. V was clipped by 1 base and J by 6 bases, with 13 bases between them. CDR1 is SGHNT and CDR2 is YYREEE in the germline V gene (reference sequence). In DNA, the CDR3 is TGTGCCAGCAGCTTGCGTACAGGGTTACCCGGGGAGCTGTTTTTT. Its translation: CASSLRTGLPGELFF.

This clonotype was found many times. The genes are TRBV27 and TRBJ2-1; TRBD1 aligns across 9 bases. The CDR3 runs to 14 residues. V was pared by 7 bases and J by 8 bases, with 9 bases of the junction left unmatched. Per the germline V gene, CDR1 is MNHEY and CDR2 is SMNVEV (reference sequence). CDR3 DNA: TGTGCCAGCAAGCTGGACAGGGGAGGCGATGAGCAGTTCTTC. Translating it yields CASKLDRGGDEQFF.

This clonotype was picked up a small number of times. This chain connects TRBV7-9 to TRBJ2-7; D not certain. The germline CDR1 and CDR2 sequences are SEHNR and FQNEAQ (reference sequence). The CDR3 covers 14 residues. Between the trimmed V and J ends, which lost 1 base and 4 bases, there was a span of 11 bases. The CDR3 bases are TGTGCCAGCAGCTTAGGGCCAGGAATATACGAGCAGTACTTC. It specifies CASSLGPGIYEQYF. Looking up the rest from reference TRBV7-9 and TRBJ2-7 gives the full variable domain: DTGVSQNPRHKITKRGQNVTFRCDPISEHNRLYWYRQTLGQGPEFLTYFQNEAQLEKSRLLSDRFSAERPKGSFSTLEIQRTEQGDSAMYLCASSLGPGIYEQYFGPGTRLTVT.

This clonotype has ten or more counts. The chain is built from TRBV29-1 and TRBJ2-7, with TRBD1 identical over 7 bases. This CDR3 has 17 amino acids. Germline V gene lookup returns CDR1 SQVTM and CDR2 ANQGSEA. V shed 2 bases and J 4 bases; nucleotides not matched to a gene: 17. CDR3 nucleotides: TGCAGCGTTGAAACAGGGGCCTCCGGGATAGGAGCGTACGAGCAGTACTTC. Translated, it gives CSVETGASGIGAYEQYF.

This clonotype was observed at least ten times. The gene calls are TRBV7-9 and TRBJ2-1, with no clear D. V dropped 2 bases and J dropped 4 bases, with 12 bases sitting between them. The CDR3 is 15 residues long. From germline, CDR1 is SEHNR and CDR2 FQNEAQ (reference sequence). CDR3 residues: CASSLRSPPYNEQFF. Written as DNA, the CDR3 is TGTGCCAGCAGCTTACGGTCCCCACCTTACAATGAGCAGTTCTTC.

Many counts were recorded for this clonotype. The V gene is TRBV20-1, the J gene TRBJ2-7, with 9 bases aligning to TRBD2. Per germline, CDR1 DFQATT and CDR2 SNEGSKA (reference sequence). The CDR3 contains 15 residues. V was pared by 0 bases and J by 3 bases, with 6 bases of the junction left unmatched. The CDR3 nucleotides are TGCAGTGCTAGAGATTTGACTAGCGGCTTCTACGAGCAGTACTTC. This encodes CSARDLTSGFYEQYF.

This clonotype was seen repeatedly, ten times or more. The chain links TRBV12-3 or TRBV12-4 to TRBJ2-7; TRBD2 might be the D (6 bases). This CDR3 region has 14 residues. V gave up 6 bases and J gave up 0 bases, with 12 bases separating them. In nucleotides, the CDR3 is TGTGCCAGCAGCTTGGAGGGACTCTCCTACGAGCAGTACTTC. Translated, it gives CASSLEGLSYEQYF.

The V call is TRBV29-1, the J call TRBJ2-1; D is uncertain. The CDR3 covers 11 residues. V shed 6 bases and J shed 7 bases, with 10 bases lying between them. Germline CDR1 reads SQVTM; CDR2 reads ANQGSEA. The CDR3 sequence is CSVDRVNEQFF. Here the CDR3 DNA reads TGCAGCGTGGACCGAGTGAATGAGCAGTTCTTC.

This clonotype was detected ten times or more. This chain uses TRBV2 with TRBJ2-7; D call uncertain. V lost 6 bases and J lost 0, with 15 bases in between. CDR1 and CDR2 (germline): SNHLY, FYNNEI. The CDR3 has 15 amino acids. CDR3 region: CASSEPRMSSYEQYF. CDR3 nucleotide sequence: TGTGCCAGCAGCGAACCCAGAATGAGCTCCTACGAGCAGTACTTC. The complete variable domain, with remaining parts taken from reference TRBV2 and TRBJ2-7, reads EPEVTQTPSHQVTQMGQEVILRCVPISNHLYFYWYRQILGQKVEFLVSFYNNEISEKSEIFDDQFSVERPDGSNFTLKIRSTKLEDSAMYFCASSEPRMSSYEQYFGPGTRLTVT.

In this sample, this clonotype turned up a few times. This rearrangement joins TRBV28 to TRBJ2-7; 9 bases match TRBD2. V shed 5 bases, J shed 2 bases, and the junction held 7 bases outside the gene matches. From germline, CDR1 is MDHEN and CDR2 SYDVKM. The CDR3 has 15 residues. The CDR3 nucleotides read TGTGCCAGCAGTCTAGCGACTAGCGGAACCTACGAGCAGTACTTC. It encodes CASSLATSGTYEQYF.

This rearrangement joins TRBV6-1 to TRBJ2-7; perhaps D is TRBD1 or TRBD2 (5 bases each). Germline V CDR1 and CDR2: MNHNS, SASEGT. V was cut by 5 bases and J by 6 bases, with 14 bases left in between. The CDR3 spans 13 residues. The CDR3 DNA follows: TGTGCCAGCAGTCGAAGCACGGGGCGCGAGCAGTACTTC. Residues: CASSRSTGREQYF.

This chain uses TRBV20-1 with TRBJ1-5; unclear D gene. The CDR3 consists of 12 residues. The V and J ends lost 6 bases and 0 bases respectively, with 6 bases between them. The germline gives CDR1 DFQATT, CDR2 SNEGSKA (reference sequence). The CDR3 coding sequence is TGCAGTGCCGGGAATAGCAATCAGCCCCAGCATTTT. It specifies CSAGNSNQPQHF.

This clonotype was counted only a few times. The chain joins TRBV7-9 to TRBJ2-3, with 9 bases lining up with TRBD2. Germline V gene lookup returns CDR1 SEHNR and CDR2 FQNEAQ (reference sequence). Losses at the gene ends were 6 bases for V and 2 bases for J; bases not matched to a gene: 3. The CDR3 runs to 14 residues. CDR3 sequence reads: CASRRLAVTDTQYF. In nucleotides, the CDR3 is TGTGCCAGCAGAAGACTAGCGGTCACAGATACGCAGTATTTT.

This clonotype was detected many times. V usage is TRBV7-9 and J usage is TRBJ2-1; TRBD1 aligns across 9 bases. There are 15 residues in the CDR3. Germline V CDR1 and CDR2: SEHNR, FQNEAQ (reference sequence). The ends lost 5 bases at V and 1 base at J; junction bases unmatched: 3. Here the CDR3 reads CASSNGTGSYNEQFF. CDR3 bases: TGTGCCAGCAGCAACGGGACAGGGTCCTACAATGAGCAGTTCTTC.

This clonotype was recorded many times. V and J are TRBV5-8 and TRBJ2-1, with D unclear. Germline V gene data show CDR1 as SGHTS and CDR2 as YDEGEE. The CDR3 runs 12 residues. Trimming took 0 bases from V and 4 from J, leaving 2 bases between them. This CDR3 reads CASSLAYNEQFF. DNA for the CDR3: TGTGCCAGCAGCTTGGCATACAATGAGCAGTTCTTC.

This clonotype was observed a few times. The chain is built from TRBV19 and TRBJ2-1; 11 positions agree with TRBD2. Germline V CDR1 and CDR2: LNHDA, SQIVND (reference sequence). With V trimmed by 4 bases and J by 7 bases, 12 bases remained unmatched. The CDR3 has 17 residues. The CDR3 DNA reads as TGTGCCAGTAGTACCGGTTTAGCGGGAGGGCCGGGGAATGAGCAGTTCTTC. It codes for CASSTGLAGGPGNEQFF.

This clonotype was counted many times. This rearrangement joins TRBV28 to TRBJ1-4; 9 bases map to TRBD1. There are 15 residues in the CDR3. V lost 6 bases and J lost 3; bases outside the gene matches: 5. CDR1 MDHEN and CDR2 SYDVKM come from the germline V gene. CDR3 nucleotide sequence: TGTGCCAGCAGGAGTACAGGGGGCTCTAATGAAAAACTGTTTTTT. Encoded protein: CASRSTGGSNEKLFF.

This clonotype was found many times. The rearrangement uses TRBV20-1 and TRBJ2-3; TRBD1 matches at 7 bases. Germline trimming cut 2 bases from V and 2 bases from J; bases unmatched to any gene: 10. Germline CDR1 reads DFQATT; CDR2 reads SNEGSKA (reference sequence). The CDR3 covers 16 residues. CDR3 bases: TGCAGTGCTAGACCCCCAACAGGGGACCCCACAGATACGCAGTATTTT. Its translation is CSARPPTGDPTDTQYF.

At least ten counts were recorded for this clonotype. The genes are TRBV20-1 and TRBJ2-3, with D possibly being TRBD2 (6 bases). The germline V gene has CDR1 DFQATT and CDR2 SNEGSKA (reference sequence). Trimming left V 5 bases short and J 1 base short, with 19 bases between. This CDR3 spans 16 amino acids. CDR3 protein: CSALPLVAARTDTQYF. The DNA for the CDR3 is TGCAGTGCTCTGCCCCTTGTAGCGGCACGCACAGATACGCAGTATTTT.

There are many counts of this clonotype. This rearrangement joins TRBV15 to TRBJ1-5; D not resolved. In germline, CDR1 is LNHNV, CDR2 YYDKDF (reference sequence). There are 14 residues in the CDR3. V dropped 1 base and J dropped 3 bases, with 7 bases sitting between them. The CDR3 here is CATSRGRLNQPQHF. In DNA form, the CDR3 reads TGTGCCACCAGCAGAGGGCGGCTCAATCAGCCCCAGCATTTT.

This sequence joins TRBV6-1 and TRBJ1-2; D uncertain. V lost 5 bases, J lost 5 bases, and 15 bases lay in between. The CDR3 length is 14 residues. Germline V gene lookup returns CDR1 MNHNS and CDR2 SASEGT. CDR3 loop: CASSQSDGIYGYTF. The CDR3 nucleotides are TGTGCCAGCAGTCAATCGGACGGGATATATGGCTACACCTTC.

This clonotype has only a few counts. The V gene is TRBV5-5, the J gene TRBJ2-7; TRBD1 aligns across 9 bases. The V gene's germline CDR1 is SGHKS and CDR2 YYEKEE (reference sequence). The ends lost 0 bases at V and 1 base at J; junction bases unmatched: 2. The CDR3 consists of 15 residues. The CDR3 DNA is TGTGCCAGCAGCTTGGCTGGACAGGGGTCCTACGAGCAGTACTTC. It yields the protein CASSLAGQGSYEQYF.